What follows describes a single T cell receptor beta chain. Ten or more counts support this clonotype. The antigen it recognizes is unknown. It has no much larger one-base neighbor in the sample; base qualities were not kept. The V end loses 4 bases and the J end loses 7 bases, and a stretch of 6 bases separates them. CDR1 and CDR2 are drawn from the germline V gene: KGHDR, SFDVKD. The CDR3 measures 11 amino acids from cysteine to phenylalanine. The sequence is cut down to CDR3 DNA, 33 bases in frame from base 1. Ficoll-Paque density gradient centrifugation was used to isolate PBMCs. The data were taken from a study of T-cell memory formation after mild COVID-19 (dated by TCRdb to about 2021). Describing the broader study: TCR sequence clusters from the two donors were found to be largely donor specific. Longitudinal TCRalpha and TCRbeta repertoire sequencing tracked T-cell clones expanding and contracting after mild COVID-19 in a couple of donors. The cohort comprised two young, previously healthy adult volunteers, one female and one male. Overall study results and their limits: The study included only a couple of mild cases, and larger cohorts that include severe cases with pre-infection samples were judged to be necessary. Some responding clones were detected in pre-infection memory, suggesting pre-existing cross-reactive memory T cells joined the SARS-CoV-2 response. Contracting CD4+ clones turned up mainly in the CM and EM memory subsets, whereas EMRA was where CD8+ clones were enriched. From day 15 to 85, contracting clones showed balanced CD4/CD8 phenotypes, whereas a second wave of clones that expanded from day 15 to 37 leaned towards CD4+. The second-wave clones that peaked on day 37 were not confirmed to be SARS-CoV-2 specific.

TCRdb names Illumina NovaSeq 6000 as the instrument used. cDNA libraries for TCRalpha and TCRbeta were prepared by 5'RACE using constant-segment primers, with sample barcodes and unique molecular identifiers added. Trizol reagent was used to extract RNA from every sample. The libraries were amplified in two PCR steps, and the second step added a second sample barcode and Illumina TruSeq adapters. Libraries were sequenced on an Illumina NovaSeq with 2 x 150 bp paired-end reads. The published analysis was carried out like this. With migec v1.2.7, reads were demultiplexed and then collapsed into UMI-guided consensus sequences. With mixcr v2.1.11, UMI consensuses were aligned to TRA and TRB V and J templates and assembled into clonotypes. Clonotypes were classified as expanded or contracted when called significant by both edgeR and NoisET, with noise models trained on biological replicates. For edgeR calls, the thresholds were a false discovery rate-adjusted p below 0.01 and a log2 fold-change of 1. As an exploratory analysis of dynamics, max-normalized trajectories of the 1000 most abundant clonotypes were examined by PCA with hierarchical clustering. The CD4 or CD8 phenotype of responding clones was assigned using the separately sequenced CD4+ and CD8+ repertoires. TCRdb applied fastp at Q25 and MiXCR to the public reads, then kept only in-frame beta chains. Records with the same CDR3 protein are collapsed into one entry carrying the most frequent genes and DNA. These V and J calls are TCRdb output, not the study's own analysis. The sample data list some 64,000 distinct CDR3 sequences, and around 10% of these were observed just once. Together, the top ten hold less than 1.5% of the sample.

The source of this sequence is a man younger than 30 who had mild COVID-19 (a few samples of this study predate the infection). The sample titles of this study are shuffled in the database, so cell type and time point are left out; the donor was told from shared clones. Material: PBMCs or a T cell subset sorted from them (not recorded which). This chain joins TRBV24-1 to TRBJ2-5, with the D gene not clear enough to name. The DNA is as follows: TGTGCCACCAGTGAATATCGGACCCAGTACTTC. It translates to CATSEYRTQYF.